This TCR beta chain originates from a study of blood T cell repertoires in COVID-19. Which cohort a participant joined came from the clinical history participants gave. Germline values: CDR1 MGHDK, CDR2 SYGVNS. The CDR3 runs 15 residues. V dropped 4 bases and J dropped 7 bases, with 16 bases sitting between them. In the original analysis: Reference gene primers were amplified, and this amplification served to estimate nucleated cell counts. Sequencing was performed with immunoSEQ multiplex PCR; in TCRdb, only in-frame clones are kept and a portion is missing. The V and J calls and clone size are taken from that table; D and trimming were inferred from the DNA. The data contain a few hundred thousand clones, around 90% of them seen just once; the ten biggest clones take up approximately 16%.

This receptor was identified in a man aged 30-40 years who had been exposed to COVID-19. The V call is TRBV25-1, the J call TRBJ1-4; unclear D gene. The source material was PBMCs or T cells enriched from blood (not recorded which). CDR3 region: CASSAITGRLEKLFF. In DNA, the CDR3 is TGTGCCAGCAGTGCGATAACTGGGAGGCTTGAAAAACTGTTTTTT.